A single sample is the source of the 7 T cell receptor beta chains below, sequenced in a study of blood T cells in healthy people across ages. With a J-beta primer mix and a sample-barcoded 5' primer, a second PCR ran 7 to 11 cycles. TCRdb reanalysed the 5' RACE reads using MiXCR and keeps one entry per CDR3 protein. The sample has 1,800,000 or so distinct CDR3 sequences, roughly two fifths seen once. The sample consisted of blood. Every receptor here comes from a human donor in good health.

The CDR3, as DNA: TGTGCCAGCAGCCCCCTTACAGGGATAATCTACGAGCAGTACTTC. This translates into CASSPLTGIIYEQYF. V and J are TRBV7-2 and TRBJ2-7; possible D gene TRBD1, 6 bases. Trimming took 5 bases from V and 3 from J, leaving 17 bases between them. Germline V gives CDR1 SGHTA, CDR2 FQGNSA. The CDR3 is 15 amino acids.

The chain employs TRBV6-2 or TRBV6-3 and TRBJ1-1; no firm D call. The V gene lost 0 bases and the J gene lost 1 base, with 12 bases spanning the gap. Germline V gene data show CDR1 as MNHEY and CDR2 as SVGEGT. The CDR3 is 16 amino acids. CDR3 sequence: CASSYSGFGSNTEAFF. The CDR3 DNA is TGTGCCAGCAGTTACTCGGGGTTTGGCTCGAACACTGAAGCTTTCTTT.

V is TRBV11-2 and J is TRBJ2-2; D not certain. The CDR3 totals 12 residues. Trimming stripped 2 bases from V and 7 bases from J, with 5 bases between. CDR1 and CDR2 from the germline V gene are SGHAT and FQNNGV. The CDR3 DNA is TGTGCCAGCAGCTTAAACTTCGGGGAGCTGTTTTTT. Its protein is CASSLNFGELFF.

The chain couples TRBV6-2 or TRBV6-3 to TRBJ2-5; D not resolved. Germline-derived CDR1 and CDR2 are MNHEY and SVGEGT. Trimming left V 2 bases short and J 0 bases short, with 10 bases between. The CDR3 loop spans 15 amino acids. The CDR3 sequence: CASSYVLGYQETQYF. In DNA form, the CDR3 reads TGTGCCAGCAGTTACGTCCTAGGGTACCAAGAGACCCAGTACTTC.

In regard to this clonotype: A much larger clone lies a single base off, so this may be a read error. This sequence joins TRBV4-3 and TRBJ2-7; the match to TRBD1 covers 12 bases. The closer fit of TRBJ2-5 to the DNA end suggests the J call may be wrong. Germline CDR1 reads LGHNA; CDR2 reads YSLEER. The CDR3 contains 14 residues. CDR3 region: CASYRDRGLETQYF. The CDR3 region has the DNA TGCGCCAGCTACCGGGACAGGGGGCTTGAGACCCAGTACTTC.

This clonotype was found a few times. V usage is TRBV28 and J usage is TRBJ2-3, with TRBD1 matching over 10 bases. Germline CDR1 MDHEN, CDR2 SYDVKM. V trimming: 10 bases; J trimming: 5 bases; junction bases outside the gene matches: 18. This CDR3 spans 17 amino acids. This CDR3 is CAKPKFRTGGNGDTQYF. The CDR3 DNA follows: TGTGCCAAGCCCAAATTTAGGACAGGGGGTAATGGAGATACGCAGTATTTT.

The rearrangement uses TRBV7-2 and TRBJ2-3; 12 positions match TRBD2. V was clipped by 2 bases and J by 5 bases; unmatched bases: 5. The CDR3 is made up of 16 amino acids. Germline V CDR1 and CDR2: SGHTA, FQGNSA. The CDR3 spells CASSLWTSGVIDTQYF. Written as DNA, the CDR3 is TGTGCCAGCAGCTTATGGACTAGCGGGGTAATAGATACGCAGTATTTT. The full variable domain, rest sourced from reference TRBV7-2 and TRBJ2-3, is GAGVSQSPSNKVTEKGKDVELRCDPISGHTALYWYRQSLGQGLEFLIYFQGNSAPDKSGLPSDRFSAERTGGSVSTLTIQRTQQEDSAVYLCASSLWTSGVIDTQYFGPGTRLTVL.